The present T cell receptor beta chain was sequenced within a study of Ad26.COV2.S vaccination and SARS-CoV-2 variants. Study in general: The study gave Ad26.COV2.S intramuscularly, once or twice 56 days apart.

Noted treatment: over 15 received Ad26.COV2.S at low or high dose, single or two shots; about 5 received placebo; per-sample allocation not given. On day 63 after the first injection, vaccine and placebo recipients gave samples. Produced via immunoSEQ multiplex PCR; TCRdb's table is partial and in-frame only. The sample holds around 310,000 clones, roughly 90% seen once. This clone was counted a single time. CDR1 is KGHDR and CDR2 is SFDVKD in the germline V gene. The CDR3 contains 13 residues. The germline V and J ends were trimmed by 9 bases and 3 bases, with 12 bases remaining between them. The sequenced sample was peripheral blood, obtained in a trial of Ad26.COV2.S vaccine versus placebo. This chain links TRBV24-1 with TRBJ2-3; D remains ambiguous. The sequence derives from a person between 18 and 59 years old who received the Ad26.COV2.S COVID-19 vaccine or a placebo. DNA of the CDR3: TGTGCCACCCATATTGAGGAGACAGATACGCAGTATTTT. Translation gives CATHIEETDTQYF.